A selection of T cell receptor beta chains follows, all from one sample in a study of blood T cell repertoires in COVID-19. Only in-frame clones appear in the TCRdb table, and some are missing; sequencing was by immunoSEQ multiplex PCR. This sample has about 350,000 clones; roughly 90% occur once, and the top ten carry about 0.94%. What was sequenced was PBMCs or T cells enriched from blood (not recorded which). Every receptor here comes from a woman aged 30 to 39 who had been exposed to COVID-19. The CDR3 runs from the conserved cysteine through the conserved F or W. The D gene is left open where the match is weak. Size tells how often a clone was seen (once, few, many) or the class of an expanded clone, and some rows leave it out.

V,size,D,J,DNA,CDR3
TRBV5-3,-,TRBD1,TRBJ1-3,TGTGCCAGAAGCGTCCGGACAGGCAACTCTGGAAACACCATATATTTT,CARSVRTGNSGNTIYF
TRBV2,few,-,TRBJ1-1,TGTGCCAGCAACCGACAGGACCCGAACACTGAAGCTTTCTTT,CASNRQDPNTEAFF
TRBV19,-,TRBD1,TRBJ1-3,TGTGCCAGTAGGCAGACAGGGGGAAACACCATATATTTT,CASRQTGGNTIYF
TRBV24-1,-,-,TRBJ2-7,TGTGCCACCAGTGATCCGTATAGCGAGGGTCCCTACGAGCAGTACTTC,CATSDPYSEGPYEQYF
TRBV7-9,once,-,TRBJ2-7,TGTGCCAGCAGCCCCCCCAACAAAGGAGCAGCCGAGCAGTACTTC,CASSPPNKGAAEQYF
TRBV19,-,TRBD2,TRBJ2-7,TGTGCCAGCACCGTTTGGGCGGGAGGGGTCTACGAGCAGTACTTC,CASTVWAGGVYEQYF
TRBV20-1,once,TRBD2,TRBJ2-1,TGCAGTGCTAGTGGGCTAGCGGGCCGATACAATGAGCAGTTCTTC,CSASGLAGRYNEQFF
TRBV5-1,-,-,TRBJ1-3,TGCGCCAGCAGCTTGGAGGCGGTCCGTCCTGGAAACACCATATATTTT,CASSLEAVRPGNTIYF
TRBV5-8,-,TRBD2,TRBJ2-5,TGTGCCAGCAGCTTGGGGCTAGCGGGCCCCCTCCAAGAGACCCAGTACTTC,CASSLGLAGPLQETQYF
TRBV11-2,-,-,TRBJ1-1,TGTGCCAGCAGCAACCAGGGGTTCGCTGAAGCTTTCTTT,CASSNQGFAEAFF
TRBV18,once,-,TRBJ1-1,TGTGCCAGCTCACCAGACAGAGAGAACACTGAAGCTTTCTTT,CASSPDRENTEAFF
TRBV28,few,-,TRBJ1-1,TGTGCCAGCAGTAAATTACAGGTTCTGGTCACTGAAGCTTTCTTT,CASSKLQVLVTEAFF
TRBV6-4,-,-,TRBJ1-2,TGTGCCAGCAGTTCGGGGAGTAACTATGGCTACACCTTC,CASSSGSNYGYTF
TRBV10-3,-,-,TRBJ1-6,TGTGCCATCCCGCCGAGTAGGGGGACCTATAATTCACCCCTCCACTTT,CAIPPSRGTYNSPLHF
TRBV27,-,TRBD2,TRBJ2-1,TGTGCCAGCAGCATGGGCGGGAGGAATTACAATGAGCAGTTCTTC,CASSMGGRNYNEQFF
TRBV10-3,-,-,TRBJ2-7,TGTGCCATCAGTGAATCGGGGACCTACGAGCAGTACTTC,CAISESGTYEQYF
TRBV28,once,TRBD1,TRBJ1-6,TGTGCCAGCACTCCCGGGACAGGGGGCAATTCACCCCTCCACTTT,CASTPGTGGNSPLHF
TRBV19,-,TRBD2,TRBJ2-1,TGTGCCAGTAGTAGTCCCCAGGCGGGAGATAGTGAGCAGTTCTTC,CASSSPQAGDSEQFF
TRBV10-3,-,TRBD2,TRBJ2-7,TGTGCCTCGGGCGGGACTAGCTCCTACGAGCAGTACTTC,CASGGTSSYEQYF
TRBV27,-,TRBD1,TRBJ1-4,TGTGCCAGCAGGACCAGACAGGGGATACTGTTTTTT,CASRTRQGILFF
TRBV14,-,TRBD1,TRBJ1-1,TGTGCCAGCAGCCACCAGGGGGTGGGCACTGAAGCTTTCTTT,CASSHQGVGTEAFF
TRBV3-1/TRBV3-2,-,TRBD2,TRBJ2-5,TGTGCCAGCAGCCAAGGGACTAGTAAAGAGACCCAGTACTTC,CASSQGTSKETQYF
TRBV2,-,-,TRBJ1-1,TGTGCCAGCAGTCGGACTGAGAACACTGAAGCTTTCTTT,CASSRTENTEAFF
TRBV25-1,-,-,TRBJ1-3,TGTGCCAGCAGTAGAGGGCGCGGAAACACCATATATTTT,CASSRGRGNTIYF
TRBV3-1/TRBV3-2,-,-,TRBJ2-2,TGTGCCAGCAGCCACGGAGGGGTCCCCGGGGAGCTGTTTTTT,CASSHGGVPGELFF
TRBV12-5,-,TRBD2,TRBJ2-7,TGTGCTAGTGGTCCCCAGAGTAGCGGGGACACCTACGAGCAGTACTTC,CASGPQSSGDTYEQYF
TRBV27,-,TRBD2,TRBJ2-1,TGTGCCAGCAGTTCACTAGCGGGAGGGCCTCTCAATGAGCAGTTCTTC,CASSSLAGGPLNEQFF
TRBV4-2,-,-,TRBJ2-1,TGTGCCAGCAGCGAGGAAGGAGCAGGGGGAGGCTCCTACAATGAGCAGTTCTTC,CASSEEGAGGGSYNEQFF
TRBV28,-,TRBD1,TRBJ1-2,TGTGCCAGCAGCCAGGGGGGCAGAACCTATGGCTACACCTTC,CASSQGGRTYGYTF
TRBV28,-,TRBD1,TRBJ1-2,TGTGCCAGCAGTTCGACAGGGCCCTATGGCTACACCTTC,CASSSTGPYGYTF
TRBV7-9,-,-,TRBJ1-6,TGTGCCAGCAGCCCCCAAGGGAGTGGGTTTCCCCTCCACTTT,CASSPQGSGFPLHF